Presented here are 8 T cell receptor beta chains from one specimen sequenced in a study of cytomegalovirus exposure and HLA in healthy donors. Sequencing was performed with immunoSEQ multiplex PCR; in TCRdb, only in-frame clones are kept and a portion is missing. The sample records some 48,000 clones, 88% being singletons. Sample: PBMCs. Receptors were obtained from a woman under 40 in good health and CMV-seronegative.

The chain uses TRBV27 and TRBJ1-4; D uncertain. CDR1 MNHEY and CDR2 SMNVEV come from the germline V gene (reference sequence). V lost 3 bases to trimming and J lost 4 bases, with 6 bases between them. The CDR3 length is 13 residues. The CDR3, as DNA: TGTGCCAGCAGTTTGTCGTTTAATGAAAAACTGTTTTTT. This encodes CASSLSFNEKLFF.

The chain is built from TRBV11-2 and TRBJ2-7; 8 bases fit TRBD2. After removal of 4 bases from V and 7 bases from J, the junction contained 9 bases not matched to a gene. The length of the CDR3 is 14 residues. CDR1 is SGHAT, CDR2 FQNNGV, per germline. CDR3 DNA sequence: TGTGCCAGCAGCTCAATAGCGGGAAGACCTGAGCAGTACTTC. This translates into CASSSIAGRPEQYF.

This chain joins TRBV5-6 and TRBJ1-1, with TRBD1 matching over 12 bases. J gave up 7 bases and V 2 bases, and 15 bases lay outside the gene matches. The CDR3 runs to 18 residues. Germline CDR1 and CDR2: SGHDT and YYEEEE. CDR3 loop: CASSFPQPGQGASFEAFF. The CDR3 DNA reads as TGTGCCAGCAGCTTCCCCCAGCCGGGACAGGGGGCGTCATTTGAAGCTTTCTTT.

The chain couples TRBV5-1 to TRBJ2-6; D call uncertain. V lost 5 bases, J lost 0 bases, and 9 bases lay in between. The germline gives CDR1 SGHRS, CDR2 YFSETQ. The length of the CDR3 is 15 residues. DNA of the CDR3: TGCGCCAGCAGATCAGGATTCTCTGGGGCCAACGTCCTGACTTTC. The encoded protein is CASRSGFSGANVLTF. The variable domain in full, completed from reference TRBV5-1 and TRBJ2-6, reads KAGVTQTPRYLIKTRGQQVTLSCSPISGHRSVSWYQQTPGQGLQFLFEYFSETQRNKGNFPGRFSGRQFSNSRSEMNVSTLELGDSALYLCASRSGFSGANVLTFGAGSRLTVL.

This chain joins TRBV18 and TRBJ1-2; TRBD1 matches at 8 bases. In germline, CDR1 is KGHSH, CDR2 LQKENI. The length of the CDR3 is 16 residues. V lost 3 bases, J lost 6 bases, and 12 bases stayed unmatched. CDR3 loop: CASSPHPGGAGNGYTF. In nucleotides, the CDR3 is TGTGCCAGCTCACCGCACCCAGGGGGCGCTGGTAATGGCTACACCTTC.

The rearrangement uses TRBV6-5 and TRBJ1-4; D is unclear. The CDR3 runs to 13 residues. With 6 bases removed from V and 10 bases from J, the gap between germline ends came to 15 bases. Germline V CDR1 and CDR2: MNHEY, SVGAGI. The CDR3 nucleotides are TGTGCCAGCAGCTCCTCGGCCGGCGGAAAACTGTTTTTT. Amino acids: CASSSSAGGKLFF.

The chain uses TRBV27 and TRBJ1-3, with a possible D match to TRBD1 (6 bases). The CDR3 covers 15 residues. V shed 8 bases and J shed 1 base, with 15 bases lying between them. Germline CDR1 reads MNHEY; CDR2 reads SMNVEV (reference sequence). CDR3 loop: CASGPTGFSGNTIYF. The CDR3 DNA sequence: TGTGCCAGCGGACCTACAGGGTTTTCTGGAAACACCATATATTTT.

The J gene is TRBJ1-1, the V gene TRBV6-5; weak D call: TRBD1 (5 bases). The CDR3 contains 15 residues. V was cut by 4 bases and J by 1 base, with 13 bases left in between. CDR1 MNHEY and CDR2 SVGAGI come from the germline V gene. The CDR3 DNA reads TGTGCCAGCAGTTCGCCCCGCGGGGGGAACACTGAAGCTTTCTTT. Its protein is CASSSPRGGNTEAFF.